This T cell receptor beta chain was documented in a study of identical twins. General study points: Surplus twin overlap in beta out-of-frame sequences was less pronounced. Out-of-frame TCR alpha sharing observed in monozygotic twins exceeded model estimates.

The V and J ends lost 1 base and 4 bases respectively, with 9 bases between them. Germline CDR1 is SGHTA and CDR2 is FQGNSA. CDR3 length: 14 residues. Concerning this clonotype itself: The antigen is unknown.

MiXCR, applied by TCRdb to the 5' RACE reads, yields one record per CDR3 protein. In the table there are more than 400,000 distinct CDR3 sequences, around 15% of which are singletons. This sample also appeared in a second study, on yellow fever vaccine responses in identical twins.

Input material: CD4+ T cells sorted from blood. The gene calls are TRBV7-2 and TRBJ2-3; D is uncertain. The receptor was isolated from a young woman in good health. This CDR3 is CASSLVWSPDTQYF. The CDR3 DNA reads TGTGCCAGCAGCTTAGTTTGGAGCCCAGATACGCAGTATTTT.